The 11 T cell receptor beta chains reported below all come from one sample, sequenced in a study of response to subunit inactivated influenza vaccine. TCRdb reprocessed the RT-PCR reads with MiXCR, giving one entry per CDR3 protein. This table holds about 540,000 distinct CDR3 sequences, 11% to 15% found once. The specimen comprised PBMCs from blood, sampled less than 13 days after vaccination. The receptors were sampled from a man aged 45-65 years who received an inactivated influenza vaccine.

The CDR3 here is CASRPGGTGQPQHF. CDR3 coding DNA: TGTGCCAGCAGACCAGGGGGAACGGGTCAGCCCCAGCATTTT. The rearrangement links TRBV28 to TRBJ1-5; 7 positions agree with TRBD1. Unmatched junction bases numbered 8, after V lost 6 bases and J lost 6 bases. There are 14 residues in the CDR3. In germline, CDR1 is MDHEN, CDR2 SYDVKM.

This sequence joins TRBV29-1 and TRBJ2-3; D possibly corresponds to TRBD2 (5 bases). The V end lost 3 bases, the J end lost 1 base, and 5 bases lay between the germline ends. Germline CDR1 and CDR2: SQVTM and ANQGSEA. CDR3 length: 12 residues. The CDR3 here is CSVDSGTDTQYF. CDR3 in DNA: TGCAGCGTTGATAGCGGCACAGATACGCAGTATTTT.

The chain employs TRBV23-1 and TRBJ2-1; D uncertain. TRBV23-1 is identified as an open reading frame with a role that is uncertain. V lost 0 bases and J 0 bases, leaving 3 bases between the germline ends. CDR3 length: 14 residues. The CDR3 loop reads CASSQSLSYNEQFF. The CDR3 DNA sequence: TGCGCCAGCAGTCAATCACTCTCCTACAATGAGCAGTTCTTC.

V gene TRBV28 combines with J gene TRBJ2-1, with 7 bases matching TRBD2. V lost 2 bases and J lost 2; bases outside the gene matches: 9. The CDR3 is made up of 17 amino acids. In germline, CDR1 is MDHEN, CDR2 SYDVKM. The CDR3 protein is CASSLHPLAEAYNEQFF. The CDR3 DNA reads TGTGCCAGCAGTTTACACCCCCTAGCGGAAGCCTACAATGAGCAGTTCTTC.

The rearrangement links TRBV12-3 or TRBV12-4 to TRBJ2-5; D gene unclear. This CDR3 comprises 15 residues. The V end lost 4 bases, the J end lost 2 bases, and 14 bases lay between the germline ends. The CDR3 nucleotides are TGTGCCAGCAGTTCATTTCTACAATCTCAAGAGACCCAGTACTTC. The encoded protein is CASSSFLQSQETQYF.

This clonotype was seen many times. The rearrangement joins TRBV5-1 to TRBJ2-3; D is uncertain. CDR3 length equals 13 residues. Per the germline V gene, CDR1 is SGHRS and CDR2 is YFSETQ. Trimming pared 5 bases from V and 1 base from J, leaving 8 bases between. The CDR3 loop reads CASSQKGTDTQYF. CDR3 DNA sequence: TGCGCCAGCAGTCAGAAAGGCACAGATACGCAGTATTTT. The variable domain in full, with the rest retrieved from reference TRBV5-1 and TRBJ2-3, is KAGVTQTPRYLIKTRGQQVTLSCSPISGHRSVSWYQQTPGQGLQFLFEYFSETQRNKGNFPGRFSGRQFSNSRSEMNVSTLELGDSALYLCASSQKGTDTQYFGPGTRLTVL.

This clonotype has a handful of counts. The chain couples TRBV20-1 to TRBJ2-1, with TRBD2 identical over 8 bases. The CDR3 is 16 amino acids. Trimming removed 5 bases from V and 2 bases from J; junction bases left unmatched: 11. CDR1 and CDR2 from the germline V gene are DFQATT and SNEGSKA (reference sequence). Written as DNA, the CDR3 is TGCAGTGCTCAAACCTCGGGGGGGGGGCCCTACAATGAGCAGTTCTTC. Translated, it gives CSAQTSGGGPYNEQFF.

This clonotype was seen repeatedly, ten times or more. This rearrangement joins TRBV20-1 to TRBJ2-4; D may be TRBD2 (6 bases). CDR1 is DFQATT and CDR2 is SNEGSKA in the germline V gene (reference sequence). This CDR3 spans 14 amino acids. Trimming removed 5 bases at V and 1 base at J, with 12 bases between. CDR3 sequence (DNA): TGCAGTGCTCAGGAGGGTATGGCCAAAAACATTCAGTACTTC. It is translated as CSAQEGMAKNIQYF.

The chain combines TRBV6-6 with TRBJ2-7; D remains unclear. The CDR3 totals 13 residues. The V end lost 2 bases, the J end lost 3 bases, and 8 bases lay between the germline ends. Germline assignment: CDR1 MNHNY and CDR2 SVGAGI (reference sequence). This chain's CDR3 is CASSYVDRYEQYF. In DNA form, the CDR3 reads TGTGCCAGCAGTTACGTCGACCGCTACGAGCAGTACTTC.

This clonotype has a handful of counts. This chain joins TRBV20-1 and TRBJ2-1; TRBD2 agrees at 7 bases. The V segment lost 3 bases and the J segment 0 bases; nucleotides outside the gene matches: 8. This CDR3 is built from 16 residues. CDR1 and CDR2 from the germline V gene are DFQATT and SNEGSKA (reference sequence). CDR3 protein: CSASLYGRHSYNEQFF. Written as DNA, the CDR3 is TGCAGTGCTAGCCTATACGGGAGGCACTCCTACAATGAGCAGTTCTTC.

The sample holds a few counts of this clonotype. The V gene is TRBV11-2, the J gene TRBJ1-1, with D unclear. Germline V gene data show CDR1 as SGHAT and CDR2 as FQNNGV. The CDR3 extends over 13 amino acids. The V end lost 2 bases, the J end lost 4 bases, and 8 bases lay between the germline ends. CDR3 in DNA: TGTGCCAGCAGCTTATACAGAGCCACTGAAGCTTTCTTT. Protein: CASSLYRATEAFF.